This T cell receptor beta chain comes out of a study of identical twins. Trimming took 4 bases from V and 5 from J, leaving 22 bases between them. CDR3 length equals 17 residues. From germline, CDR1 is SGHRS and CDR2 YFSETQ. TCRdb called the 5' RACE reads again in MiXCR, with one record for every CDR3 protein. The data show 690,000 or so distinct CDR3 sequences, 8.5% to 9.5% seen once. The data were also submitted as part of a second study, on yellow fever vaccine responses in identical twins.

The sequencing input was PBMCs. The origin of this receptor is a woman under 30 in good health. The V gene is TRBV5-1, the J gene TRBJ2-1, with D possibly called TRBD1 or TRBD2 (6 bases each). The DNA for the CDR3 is TGCGCCAGCAGCGCTGGAAAAACAGGGACTTCCGACAATGAGCAGTTCTTC. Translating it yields CASSAGKTGTSDNEQFF.